What follows are 29 T cell receptor beta chains derived from one specimen sequenced in a study of metastatic and nonmetastatic thyroid tumors. TCRdb re-clonotyped the PCR reads through MiXCR. In the table there are about 40,000 clones, 13% of which are singletons. No patient had received any treatment before thyroid surgery. Sequencing used blood. All receptors derive from a female donor with papillary thyroid cancer or a benign thyroid nodule (not recorded which). Some clones in this sample may be carry-over from other donors' samples.

This chain joins TRBV27 and TRBJ1-2; tentatively, D is TRBD1 (5 bases). Germline loops: CDR1 MNHEY, CDR2 SMNVEV (reference sequence). This CDR3 has 14 residues. With 5 bases removed from V and 5 bases from J, the gap between germline ends came to 15 bases. CDR3 nucleotide sequence: TGTGCCAGCAGTCCCCGGCGGAGGGGATATGGCTACACCTTC. This translates into CASSPRRRGYGYTF.

Ten or more counts support this clone. The gene calls are TRBV6-5 and TRBJ2-4; 8 bases line up with TRBD1. The V gene's germline CDR1 is MNHEY and CDR2 SVGAGI. This CDR3 has 14 residues. V shed 2 bases, J shed 9 bases, and the junction held 6 bases outside the gene matches. The CDR3 here is CASSYPGQGGIQYF. CDR3 coding DNA: TGTGCCAGCAGTTACCCCGGACAGGGAGGCATTCAGTACTTC.

This clone was observed many times. The rearrangement uses TRBV30 and TRBJ1-1; D not certain. Germline CDR1 GTSNPN, CDR2 SVGIG (reference sequence). V lost 2 bases and J 3 bases, leaving 7 bases between the germline ends. This CDR3 has 12 residues. CDR3 bases: TGTGCCTGGAGTTTAACATACACTGAAGCTTTCTTT. Its translation is CAWSLTYTEAFF.

This clone showed up many times. The chain recombines TRBV25-1 with TRBJ2-1; a possible D gene is TRBD2 (6 bases). The germline V and J ends were trimmed by 8 bases and 8 bases, with 10 bases remaining between them. Germline V gene data show CDR1 as MGHDK and CDR2 as SYGVNS. The CDR3 consists of 11 residues. Written as DNA, the CDR3 is TGTGCCAGCCTATCGGGGGATGAGCAGTTCTTC. Its protein product is CASLSGDEQFF.

This clone has only a few counts. The chain combines TRBV12-3 or TRBV12-4 with TRBJ2-1; D not certain. This CDR3 comprises 11 residues. Trimming cost V 5 bases and J 6 bases, with 5 bases left between them. CDR3 protein: CASSRSNEQFF. The CDR3 DNA sequence: TGTGCCAGCAGTCGCAGCAATGAGCAGTTCTTC.

V is TRBV11-2 and J is TRBJ1-2; D is ambiguous. The V and J ends lost 0 bases and 2 bases respectively, with 7 bases between them. CDR1 SGHAT and CDR2 FQNNGV come from the germline V gene. CDR3 length equals 14 residues. The CDR3 region has the DNA TGTGCCAGCAGCTTAGATTTACGGAACTATGGCTACACCTTC. It translates to CASSLDLRNYGYTF.

This clone was found many times. The genes are TRBV5-1 and TRBJ1-5; D possibly corresponds to TRBD1 (6 bases). The germline V gene encodes CDR1 SGHRS and CDR2 YFSETQ. The CDR3 is made up of 14 amino acids. The V and J ends lost 4 bases and 9 bases respectively, with 17 bases between them. CDR3 sequence (DNA): TGCGCCAGCAGCGAGACAGGTTCCATGGGGCCCCAGCATTTT. This gives the protein CASSETGSMGPQHF.

In this sample, this clone turned up many times. Distinct nucleotide sequences in the sample also encode this CDR3. The chain employs TRBV28 and TRBJ2-5, with TRBD2 matching 13 bases. This CDR3 is built from 14 residues. The J segment lost 4 bases and the V segment lost 9 bases, leaving 5 bases of the junction unmatched. Per the germline V gene, CDR1 is MDHEN and CDR2 is SYDVKM. The CDR3 DNA sequence: TGTGCCAGTTCTACTAGCGGGAGGGCAGAGACCCAGTACTTC. Amino acid sequence: CASSTSGRAETQYF. Complete variable domain (other parts from reference TRBV28 and TRBJ2-5): DVKVTQSSRYLVKRTGEKVFLECVQDMDHENMFWYRQDPGLGLRLIYFSYDVKMKEKGDIPEGYSVSREKKERFSLILESASTNQTSMYLCASSTSGRAETQYFGPGTRLLVL.

As regards this clone: Being one base from a much bigger clone, this may be a read error. J is TRBJ2-1 and V is TRBV29-1; D gene uncertain. Trimming stripped 6 bases from V and 8 bases from J, with 26 bases between. The CDR3 has 16 residues. Germline CDR1 SQVTM, CDR2 ANQGSEA. CDR3 DNA sequence: TGCAGCGTAACAGCGATAAGCGCCTATCGCAGGTATGAGCAGTTCTTC. Encoded protein: CSVTAISAYRRYEQFF.

This clone is classed as medium-sized. The CDR3 loop is CASSDKAGNYGYTF. CDR3 coding DNA: TGTGCCAGCAGTGATAAGGCTGGGAACTATGGCTACACCTTC. The rearrangement uses TRBV6-4 and TRBJ1-2; the D is unclear. V was trimmed by 3 bases and J by 2 bases, leaving 10 bases between them. From germline, CDR1 is MRHNA and CDR2 SNTAGT. The CDR3 contains 14 residues.

This clone was picked up many times. V usage is TRBV7-8 and J usage is TRBJ1-2, with no clear D. The CDR3 runs 14 residues. Germline V CDR1 and CDR2: SGHVS, FQNEAQ. V was trimmed by 1 base and J by 6 bases, leaving 12 bases between them. Here the CDR3 reads CASSLEYSRDGYTF. The CDR3 DNA reads TGTGCCAGCAGCTTAGAGTACAGCCGGGATGGCTACACCTTC.

Ten or more counts support this clone. This chain links TRBV24-1 with TRBJ2-3, with TRBD1 as a possible D gene (6 bases). Germline V gene sequence: CDR1 KGHDR, CDR2 SFDVKD. The CDR3 has 15 residues. Trimming took 4 bases from V and 2 from J, leaving 12 bases between them. In nucleotides, the CDR3 is TGTGCCACCAGTGACTTGGACAGAAACACAGATACGCAGTATTTT. Translated: CATSDLDRNTDTQYF.

This clone has only a few counts. A read error may account for a junction end that differs from germline. This chain links TRBV12-3 or TRBV12-4 with TRBJ2-4; D not resolved. The CDR3 is 13 amino acids. The CDR3 DNA is TGTGCCAGCAGTTTTTCAGTAAAAAACATTCAGCACTTC. It translates to CASSFSVKNIQHF.

This sequence joins TRBV13 and TRBJ2-1, with 9 bases matching TRBD2. This CDR3 has 17 amino acids. Germline V gene sequence: CDR1 PRHDT, CDR2 FYEKMQ (reference sequence). Germline trimming cut 10 bases from V and 4 bases from J; bases unmatched to any gene: 17. CDR3 DNA: TGTGCCAACATCTTAGGACTGGCGGGAGGGTTTTACAATGAGCAGTTCTTC. Its translation is CANILGLAGGFYNEQFF.

This clone appeared many times. This chain joins TRBV19 and TRBJ2-7; D is unresolved. This CDR3 comprises 12 residues. Germline lookup yields CDR1 LNHDA and CDR2 SQIVND (reference sequence). V was trimmed by 4 bases and J by 5 bases, leaving 9 bases between them. In DNA, the CDR3 is TGTGCCAGTAGTAGAGCGAGCCACGAGCAGTACTTC. It codes for CASSRASHEQYF.

This clone was seen repeatedly, ten times or more. The V gene is TRBV2, the J gene TRBJ2-1; D perhaps matches TRBD2 (5 bases). V was clipped by 10 bases and J by 5 bases, with 18 bases between them. Per the germline V gene, CDR1 is SNHLY and CDR2 is FYNNEI. The CDR3 runs to 14 residues. This CDR3 is CATLPQRQNNEQFF. DNA for the CDR3: TGTGCCACCCTCCCTCAGCGGCAGAACAATGAGCAGTTCTTC.

About this clone itself: Germline is not matched at one junction end, which may reflect a read error. The rearrangement links TRBV25-1 to TRBJ2-5, with 7 bases lining up with TRBD2. CDR1 is MGHDK and CDR2 is SYGVNS in the germline V gene. The CDR3 sequence is 11 residues long. In nucleotides, the CDR3 is TGTGCCAGCAGCGGAGGACTAGGCTTGAACTTC. Protein sequence: CASSGGLGLNF.

This clone was observed once. At one boundary the junction diverges from the germline segment, which might be a read error. V is TRBV5-1 and J is TRBJ2-5; D ambiguous. The CDR3 is 11 amino acids. Germline V CDR1 and CDR2: SGHRS, YFSETQ. The CDR3 DNA follows: TGCGCCAGCATGGCAGAAGCGAGCCAGTACTTT. Encoded protein: CASMAEASQYF.

V and J are TRBV20-1 and TRBJ2-3; 7 nucleotides agree with TRBD2. Germline CDR1 DFQATT, CDR2 SNEGSKA (reference sequence). The CDR3 loop spans 18 amino acids. Germline trimming cut 7 bases from V and 4 bases from J; bases unmatched to any gene: 23. The CDR3 is CSGSAVGGPAGKADTQYF. DNA of the CDR3: TGCAGTGGCAGTGCTGTTGGTGGTCCAGCGGGAAAAGCAGATACGCAGTATTTT.

Only a few counts were recorded for this clone. The V call is TRBV5-4, the J call TRBJ2-7; tentatively, D is TRBD1 or TRBD2 (5 bases each). CDR1 SGHNT and CDR2 YYREEE come from the germline V gene (reference sequence). V lost 0 bases and J 5 bases, leaving 15 bases between the germline ends. The CDR3 totals 15 residues. CDR3 region: CASSLEWGPRDEQYF. Here the CDR3 DNA reads TGTGCCAGCAGCTTGGAGTGGGGACCCCGGGACGAGCAGTACTTC.

V and J are TRBV9 and TRBJ2-7; D possibly matches TRBD1 or TRBD2 (6 bases each). V was cut by 3 bases and J by 7 bases, with 17 bases left in between. Germline values: CDR1 SGDLS, CDR2 YYNGEE. This CDR3 spans 14 amino acids. The CDR3 is CASSEYRDSGEQYF. CDR3 DNA: TGTGCCAGCAGCGAATACAGGGACTCGGGGGAGCAGTACTTC.

This clone showed up many times. The V gene is TRBV7-9, the J gene TRBJ1-2; D gene ambiguous. From germline, CDR1 is SEHNR and CDR2 FQNEAQ (reference sequence). The CDR3 loop spans 13 amino acids. V gave up 0 bases and J gave up 3 bases, with 5 bases separating them. In DNA, the CDR3 is TGTGCCAGCAGCTTAGCTGGGGACTATGGCTACACCTTC. Its protein is CASSLAGDYGYTF.

In this sample, this clone turned up many times. The V and J genes are TRBV6-1 and TRBJ2-3; D is unclear. Germline CDR1 reads MNHNS; CDR2 reads SASEGT. V was clipped by 10 bases and J by 2 bases, with 7 bases between them. The CDR3 has 11 residues. In nucleotides, the CDR3 is TGTGCCACTCGGTCCACAGATACGCAGTATTTT. Translated, it gives CATRSTDTQYF.

This clone has at least ten counts. V gene TRBV5-1 combines with J gene TRBJ2-3; D is unclear. The germline V and J ends were trimmed by 4 bases and 1 base, with 13 bases remaining between them. Germline loops: CDR1 SGHRS, CDR2 YFSETQ. The length of the CDR3 is 15 residues. The CDR3 protein is CASSTLGIRTDTQYF. In DNA, the CDR3 is TGCGCCAGCAGCACACTGGGGATACGCACAGATACGCAGTATTTT.

This clone was seen only a few times. A much more abundant neighbour one base away suggests this may be a read error. The J gene is TRBJ1-2, the V gene TRBV18; 7 bases line up with TRBD1. Germline V CDR1 and CDR2: KGHSH, LQKENI. The length of the CDR3 is 14 residues. The junction had 6 bases not matched to a gene; V was cut back by 1 base and J by 7 bases. The CDR3 loop reads CASSPRGGEGGYTF. DNA of the CDR3: TGTGCCAGCTCACCACGAGGGGGCGAAGGTGGCTACACCTTC.

This clone has ten or more counts. The chain combines TRBV9 with TRBJ2-3; D is possibly TRBD1 or TRBD2 (5 bases each). The ends were cut back, 3 bases at V and 3 bases at J, with 14 bases in the middle. This CDR3 is 15 amino acids long. From germline, CDR1 is SGDLS and CDR2 YYNGEE. The CDR3 protein is CASSAGTILTDTQYF. The CDR3, as DNA: TGTGCCAGCAGCGCCGGGACCATCTTAACAGATACGCAGTATTTT.

Ten or more counts support this clone. This rearrangement joins TRBV4-1 to TRBJ2-2; 10 bases align to TRBD2. Germline lookup yields CDR1 MGHRA and CDR2 YSYEKL. This CDR3 has 16 residues. V trimming: 1 base; J trimming: 8 bases; junction bases outside the gene matches: 7. CDR3 residues: CASSQVASGRGGELFF. The CDR3 coding sequence is TGCGCCAGCAGCCAAGTTGCTAGCGGGAGAGGTGGGGAGCTGTTTTTT.

The chain links TRBV2 to TRBJ2-1, with D uncertain. The CDR3 consists of 16 residues. V lost 6 bases and J 1 base, leaving 16 bases between the germline ends. CDR1 is SNHLY and CDR2 is FYNNEI in the germline V gene. The CDR3, as DNA: TGTGCCAGCAGCCCATCGAGTTGTCCTTCCTACAATGAGCAGTTCTTC. Translated: CASSPSSCPSYNEQFF. Together with reference TRBV2 and TRBJ2-1, the CDR3 gives the full variable domain: EPEVTQTPSHQVTQMGQEVILRCVPISNHLYFYWYRQILGQKVEFLVSFYNNEISEKSEIFDDQFSVERPDGSNFTLKIRSTKLEDSAMYFCASSPSSCPSYNEQFFGPGTRLTVL.

This clone has at least ten counts. The rearrangement joins TRBV6-5 to TRBJ2-7; 7 nucleotides align to TRBD1. CDR1 and CDR2 from the germline V gene are MNHEY and SVGAGI. J lost 3 bases, V lost 0 bases, and 5 bases had no gene match. CDR3 length equals 15 residues. The CDR3 coding sequence is TGTGCCAGCAGTTACTCCCGGGACAGTTTCTACGAGCAGTACTTC. Translated, it gives CASSYSRDSFYEQYF.